What follows describes a single T cell receptor (beta chain). The data derive from a study of control samples from healthy donors and cancer patients. Using immunoSEQ multiplex PCR, the repertoire was profiled, and TCRdb retains in-frame clones only, with some absent. The sample lists over 100,000 clones, approximately 88% seen once, with less than 3.5% in the top ten. This CDR3 has 15 amino acids. Germline CDR1 reads MNHEY; CDR2 reads SVGAGI. With 5 bases removed from V and 0 bases from J, the gap between germline ends came to 10 bases. The receptor comes from a middle-aged man in good health. The V and J genes are TRBV6-5 and TRBJ2-2; D assignment may be TRBD1 or TRBD2 (5 bases each). Sequencing was done on a sample of blood. The CDR3 bases are TGTGCCAGCAGTCGGACGGGACCGAACACCGGGGAGCTGTTTTTT. Protein: CASSRTGPNTGELFF.